The clone carrying this T cell receptor beta chain has a handful of counts. Original handling: With a range of roughly 23,224 to 690,600, the median per sample was roughly 91,000 TCRs. TCRdb reprocessed the RACE reads via MiXCR and lists one record per CDR3 protein. The V and J calls were not made by the authors but by TCRdb's processing. The table lists 150,000 to 200,000 distinct CDR3 sequences, 24% of them singletons. This sample is part of a study of human T cells and chemical hapten exposure. Study background: Patch tests put 0.01% DPC on the upper back, read at 6 days.

The time point is: patch test 3, about 24 weeks after DPC sensitization. Sample treatment: therapeutic diphenylcyclopropenone sensitization with weekly scalp DPC. The germline CDR1 and CDR2 sequences are DFQATT and SNEGSKA (reference sequence). The CDR3 covers 13 residues. The V end lost 3 bases, the J end lost 0 bases, and 6 bases lay between the germline ends. The sample here was whole blood, taken in connection with sensitization to the hapten diphenylcyclopropenone (DPC). This TCR came from a woman between 35 and 50 years old with alopecia areata. Some clones in this sample may be carry-over from other donors' samples. V usage is TRBV20-1 and J usage is TRBJ2-1; D is ambiguous. CDR3 bases: TGCAGTGCTAGGGGTATCTCCTACAATGAGCAGTTCTTC. It codes for CSARGISYNEQFF.